Listed below are T cell receptor beta chains from one sample, sequenced in a study of blood T cell repertoires in COVID-19. Data came from immunoSEQ multiplex PCR; TCRdb stores just in-frame clones and leaves some out. The repertoire includes tens of thousands of clones, about 86% of them detected once, and 22% sits in the top ten. Sample: peripheral blood. These receptors originate from a woman of 80 years or more in a cohort sampled during active or convalescent COVID-19. The CDR3 runs from the conserved cysteine through the conserved F or W. The D gene is left open where the match is weak. The size entry is marked missing in some rows and otherwise reads once, few, many or a size class.

clone size: .; D gene: .; V gene: TRBV27; J gene: TRBJ2-7; CDR3 protein: CASILEAGSYEQYF; CDR3 DNA: TGTGCCAGCATCCTAGAAGCAGGGTCCTACGAGCAGTACTTC
clone size: .; D gene: TRBD1; V gene: TRBV11-2; J gene: TRBJ1-3; CDR3 protein: CASSQDRGDTIYF; CDR3 DNA: TGTGCCAGCAGCCAGGACAGGGGAGACACCATATATTTT
clone size: few; D gene: TRBD1; V gene: TRBV4-1; J gene: TRBJ1-1; CDR3 protein: CASSQAGTGNTEAFF; CDR3 DNA: TGCGCCAGCAGCCAAGCCGGGACAGGAAACACTGAAGCTTTCTTT
clone size: .; D gene: TRBD1; V gene: TRBV29-1; J gene: TRBJ1-1; CDR3 protein: CSVARDRGLAEAFF; CDR3 DNA: TGCAGCGTTGCCCGGGACAGGGGGTTGGCTGAAGCTTTCTTT
clone size: .; D gene: TRBD2; V gene: TRBV10-3; J gene: TRBJ2-1; CDR3 protein: CAISPGLGEYEQFF; CDR3 DNA: TGTGCCATCAGTCCGGGACTAGGGGAGTATGAGCAGTTCTTC
clone size: .; D gene: TRBD1; V gene: TRBV30; J gene: TRBJ2-7; CDR3 protein: CAWAGTAYEQYF; CDR3 DNA: TGTGCCTGGGCCGGGACAGCCTACGAGCAGTACTTC
clone size: .; D gene: .; V gene: TRBV11-1; J gene: TRBJ1-2; CDR3 protein: CASSANGDGYTF; CDR3 DNA: TGTGCCAGCAGCGCTAACGGGGATGGCTACACCTTC
clone size: .; D gene: .; V gene: TRBV15; J gene: TRBJ2-4; CDR3 protein: CATSRGPGRENIQYF; CDR3 DNA: TGTGCCACCAGCAGAGGACCCGGCAGGGAAAACATTCAGTACTTC
clone size: .; D gene: .; V gene: TRBV11-3; J gene: TRBJ1-6; CDR3 protein: CASSLGQSDSPLHF; CDR3 DNA: TGTGCCAGCAGCTTAGGGCAGTCCGATTCACCCCTCCACTTT
clone size: .; D gene: .; V gene: TRBV7-2; J gene: TRBJ2-7; CDR3 protein: CASSPPSGSPYEQYF; CDR3 DNA: TGTGCCAGCAGCCCCCCCTCGGGATCACCCTACGAGCAGTACTTC
clone size: .; D gene: TRBD1; V gene: TRBV27; J gene: TRBJ1-2; CDR3 protein: CATRGQNYYGYTF; CDR3 DNA: TGTGCCACCCGGGGACAGAACTACTATGGCTACACCTTC
clone size: .; D gene: .; V gene: TRBV11-2; J gene: TRBJ1-3; CDR3 protein: CASRYSSGNTIYF; CDR3 DNA: TGTGCCAGCAGATACTCCTCTGGAAACACCATATATTTT
clone size: .; D gene: TRBD1; V gene: TRBV6-5; J gene: TRBJ1-6; CDR3 protein: CASRDRDFSPLHF; CDR3 DNA: TGTGCCAGCAGGGACAGGGATTTTTCACCCCTCCACTTT
clone size: .; D gene: TRBD1; V gene: TRBV5-4; J gene: TRBJ1-6; CDR3 protein: CASSLEPPRRGQNSPLHF; CDR3 DNA: TGTGCCAGCAGCTTGGAGCCTCCAAGAAGGGGACAGAATTCACCCCTCCACTTT
clone size: .; D gene: TRBD1; V gene: TRBV20-1; J gene: TRBJ1-2; CDR3 protein: CSASETGVGYGYTF; CDR3 DNA: TGCAGTGCTAGTGAGACAGGGGTAGGCTATGGCTACACCTTC
clone size: once; D gene: .; V gene: TRBV18; J gene: TRBJ2-3; CDR3 protein: CASSPLSAADTQYF; CDR3 DNA: TGTGCCAGCTCACCACTCTCAGCGGCCGATACGCAGTATTTT
clone size: once; D gene: .; V gene: TRBV7-6; J gene: TRBJ1-1; CDR3 protein: CASSLGAVTTEAFF; CDR3 DNA: TGTGCCAGCAGCTTAGGAGCGGTAACCACTGAAGCTTTCTTT
clone size: .; D gene: .; V gene: TRBV19; J gene: TRBJ1-5; CDR3 protein: CASSILFDSRWGNQPQHF; CDR3 DNA: TGTGCCAGTAGTATCCTCTTCGACAGTCGATGGGGTAATCAGCCCCAGCATTTT
clone size: .; D gene: TRBD2; V gene: TRBV29-1; J gene: TRBJ2-1; CDR3 protein: CSAQTSGSSNEQFF; CDR3 DNA: TGCAGCGCCCAGACTAGCGGGAGTTCTAATGAGCAGTTCTTC
clone size: .; D gene: .; V gene: TRBV12-3/TRBV12-4; J gene: TRBJ1-3; CDR3 protein: CASTPRRGNTIYF; CDR3 DNA: TGTGCCAGCACCCCGCGGCGCGGAAACACCATATATTTT
clone size: .; D gene: .; V gene: TRBV4-1; J gene: TRBJ2-5; CDR3 protein: CASSPRGSGFQETQYF; CDR3 DNA: TGCGCCAGCAGCCCCCGGGGAAGCGGGTTTCAAGAGACCCAGTACTTC
clone size: .; D gene: TRBD2; V gene: TRBV27; J gene: TRBJ2-7; CDR3 protein: CASSFGGGPLDEQYF; CDR3 DNA: TGTGCCAGCAGTTTTGGGGGAGGGCCACTGGACGAGCAGTACTTC
clone size: once; D gene: .; V gene: TRBV15; J gene: TRBJ2-1; CDR3 protein: CATSRGSGSSYNEQFF; CDR3 DNA: TGTGCCACCAGCAGAGGTAGCGGTAGCTCCTACAATGAGCAGTTCTTC
clone size: .; D gene: TRBD2; V gene: TRBV5-1; J gene: TRBJ2-2; CDR3 protein: CASSLEPSTSGTSTGELFF; CDR3 DNA: TGCGCCAGCAGCCTGGAACCCTCGACTAGCGGGACTAGCACCGGGGAGCTGTTTTTT
clone size: .; D gene: TRBD1; V gene: TRBV19; J gene: TRBJ1-5; CDR3 protein: CASNPRQGSNQPQHF; CDR3 DNA: TGTGCCAGTAACCCAAGACAGGGGAGCAATCAGCCCCAGCATTTT
clone size: few; D gene: TRBD2; V gene: TRBV25-1; J gene: TRBJ2-1; CDR3 protein: CASSAPSGTLYEQFF; CDR3 DNA: TGTGCCAGCAGTGCCCCTAGCGGGACCCTCTATGAGCAGTTCTTC
clone size: .; D gene: .; V gene: TRBV7-3; J gene: TRBJ2-7; CDR3 protein: CASSPTVSSYEQYF; CDR3 DNA: TGTGCCAGCAGCCCGACAGTCTCGTCCTACGAGCAGTACTTC
clone size: .; D gene: .; V gene: TRBV3-1/TRBV3-2; J gene: TRBJ2-2; CDR3 protein: CASSQSGRVGELFF; CDR3 DNA: TGTGCCAGCAGCCAGAGTGGGCGCGTCGGGGAGCTGTTTTTT
clone size: .; D gene: TRBD1; V gene: TRBV28; J gene: TRBJ1-4; CDR3 protein: CASSSQGVGEKLFF; CDR3 DNA: TGTGCCAGCAGTTCTCAGGGGGTGGGTGAAAAACTGTTTTTT
clone size: .; D gene: TRBD2; V gene: TRBV28; J gene: TRBJ2-5; CDR3 protein: CASSSSGRLGETQYF; CDR3 DNA: TGTGCCAGCAGCTCTAGCGGGAGGTTGGGAGAGACCCAGTACTTC